These 27 T cell receptor beta chains originate from one sample sequenced in a study of T cells in tumors after PD-1 blockade. The method was immunoSEQ multiplex PCR; TCRdb's version includes in-frame clones alone and lacks a portion of them. Of about 14,000 clones listed, roughly 82% are singletons. This sample comprised PBMCs, obtained after anti-PD-1 treatment. The receptors were sampled from a human donor with basal cell carcinoma.

The rearrangement uses TRBV7-8 and TRBJ2-1; TRBD2 agrees at 7 bases. The V and J ends lost 7 bases and 5 bases, in that order; junction bases with no gene match: 14. This CDR3 comprises 16 residues. CDR1 and CDR2 from the germline V gene are SGHVS and FQNEAQ. In DNA, the CDR3 is TGTGCCAGCACAAGTTTTGGGCTAGCGGATCACAATGAGCAGTTCTTC. It encodes CASTSFGLADHNEQFF.

This clone occurred a few times. The V gene is TRBV24-1, the J gene TRBJ1-2, with D possibly TRBD1 on 5 matching bases. V was clipped by 4 bases and J by 6 bases, with 14 bases between them. CDR1 and CDR2 from the germline V gene are KGHDR and SFDVKD. The CDR3 loop spans 14 amino acids. In nucleotides, the CDR3 is TGTGCCACCAGTGACCCTGACAGCAGACATGGCTACACCTTC. The encoded protein is CATSDPDSRHGYTF.

The chain combines TRBV11-3 with TRBJ2-1, with 9 bases aligning to TRBD1. This CDR3 comprises 16 residues. Germline loops: CDR1 SGHNT, CDR2 YENEEA. The V and J ends lost 3 bases and 7 bases, in that order; junction bases with no gene match: 10. The CDR3 here is CASSLSGTGKRNEQFF. The CDR3 nucleotides read TGTGCCAGCAGCTTGTCCGGGACAGGGAAGAGGAATGAGCAGTTCTTC.

This chain connects TRBV5-1 to TRBJ1-2; no definite D call. The germline V gene has CDR1 SGHRS and CDR2 YFSETQ. The V end lost 5 bases, the J end lost 1 base, and 12 bases lay between the germline ends. This CDR3 region has 14 residues. The CDR3 is CASSQVGGNYGYTF. The DNA of the CDR3 is TGCGCCAGCAGTCAAGTAGGCGGTAACTATGGCTACACCTTC.

Details on this clone: This specimen includes other DNA sequences encoding the same CDR3. The chain employs TRBV18 and TRBJ1-5; unclear D gene. This CDR3 is built from 13 residues. Trimming left V 3 bases short and J 4 bases short, with 7 bases between. CDR1 is KGHSH, CDR2 LQKENI, per germline. CDR3 nucleotide sequence: TGTGCCAGCTCACCGGATAGAAATCAGCCCCAGCATTTT. Its translation: CASSPDRNQPQHF.

This chain links TRBV25-1 with TRBJ1-2, with D maybe TRBD1 (6 bases). V gave up 4 bases and J gave up 4 bases, with 10 bases separating them. The CDR3 length is 13 residues. CDR1 and CDR2 (germline): MGHDK, SYGVNS. The CDR3 sequence is CASSGQETYGYTF. The CDR3 DNA reads TGTGCCAGCAGTGGACAGGAGACCTATGGCTACACCTTC.

There are a few counts of this clone. The rearrangement joins TRBV7-6 to TRBJ1-2, with D possibly TRBD1 on 6 matching bases. With 4 bases removed from V and 2 bases from J, the gap between germline ends came to 8 bases. The CDR3 loop spans 13 amino acids. Germline values: CDR1 SGHVS, CDR2 FNYEAQ. The CDR3, as DNA: TGTGCCAGCAGCTCAGGACAGAACTATGGCTACACCTTC. Translated: CASSSGQNYGYTF.

V is TRBV19 and J is TRBJ2-1; D may be TRBD1 or TRBD2 (8 bases each). In germline, CDR1 is LNHDA, CDR2 SQIVND (reference sequence). The CDR3 loop spans 19 amino acids. Trimming stripped 5 bases from V and 1 base from J, with 24 bases between. CDR3 protein: CASSPQGVWAGGSYNEQFF. For the CDR3, the DNA is TGTGCCAGTAGTCCACAGGGGGTTTGGGCGGGAGGTTCCTACAATGAGCAGTTCTTC.

The chain employs TRBV5-6 and TRBJ1-5; maybe TRBD1 (5 bases). V was trimmed by 0 bases and J by 1 base, leaving 11 bases between them. Per germline, CDR1 SGHDT and CDR2 YYEEEE. The CDR3 is made up of 16 amino acids. The CDR3 DNA reads as TGTGCCAGCAGCTTGGAAGGGACCGCCAGCAATCAGCCCCAGCATTTT. Its translation: CASSLEGTASNQPQHF. Combining the CDR3 with reference TRBV5-6 and TRBJ1-5 gives the whole variable domain DAGVTQSPTHLIKTRGQQVTLRCSPKSGHDTVSWYQQALGQGPQFIFQYYEEEERQRGNFPDRFSGHQFPNYSSELNVNALLLGDSALYLCASSLEGTASNQPQHFGDGTRLSIL.

This rearrangement joins TRBV19 to TRBJ1-1; D possibly corresponds to TRBD1 (5 bases). The CDR3 has 14 amino acids. From germline, CDR1 is LNHDA and CDR2 SQIVND (reference sequence). Trimming took 5 bases from V and 1 from J, leaving 11 bases between them. The CDR3 here is CASSPRDGNTEAFF. DNA of the CDR3: TGTGCCAGTAGTCCTCGGGACGGGAACACTGAAGCTTTCTTT.

This clone was seen once. The J gene is TRBJ2-5, the V gene TRBV10-3; weak D call: TRBD2 (5 bases). Trimming left V 3 bases short and J 5 bases short, with 16 bases between. In germline, CDR1 is ENHRY, CDR2 SYGVKD. The CDR3 has 15 residues. The CDR3 nucleotides read TGTGCCATCAGTGAAGATATCCGGCGGGTTGAGACCCAGTACTTC. Its protein is CAISEDIRRVETQYF.

This clone was seen once. This chain joins TRBV7-2 and TRBJ1-5; TRBD1 aligns across 7 bases. CDR3 length: 15 residues. CDR1 and CDR2 (germline): SGHTA, FQGNSA. J gave up 4 bases and V 2 bases, and 5 bases lay outside the gene matches. CDR3 sequence: CASSLYGTENQPQHF. The DNA for the CDR3 is TGTGCCAGCAGCTTATACGGGACAGAGAATCAGCCCCAGCATTTT. Combining the CDR3 with reference TRBV7-2 and TRBJ1-5 gives the whole variable domain GAGVSQSPSNKVTEKGKDVELRCDPISGHTALYWYRQSLGQGLEFLIYFQGNSAPDKSGLPSDRFSAERTGGSVSTLTIQRTQQEDSAVYLCASSLYGTENQPQHFGDGTRLSIL.

This chain joins TRBV2 and TRBJ1-2; a weak D match, TRBD1 (5 bases). The ends were cut back, 5 bases at V and 8 bases at J, with 15 bases in the middle. The CDR3 has 13 residues. Germline V gene data show CDR1 as SNHLY and CDR2 as FYNNEI. CDR3 sequence: CASSPGTVEGYTF. CDR3 nucleotides: TGTGCCAGCAGTCCCGGGACTGTGGAAGGCTACACCTTC. The full variable domain, completed using reference TRBV2 and TRBJ1-2, is EPEVTQTPSHQVTQMGQEVILRCVPISNHLYFYWYRQILGQKVEFLVSFYNNEISEKSEIFDDQFSVERPDGSNFTLKIRSTKLEDSAMYFCASSPGTVEGYTFGSGTRLTVV.

The chain combines TRBV5-4 with TRBJ2-7; D might be TRBD2 (6 bases). There are 14 residues in the CDR3. The V gene's germline CDR1 is SGHNT and CDR2 YYREEE (reference sequence). V lost 4 bases and J lost 7, with 18 bases in between. CDR3 DNA: TGTGCCAGCAGCGGTCCTGGTGGAGGGCGAGAGCAGTACTTC. It translates to CASSGPGGGREQYF.

The chain combines TRBV27 with TRBJ2-3; 12 bases are shared with TRBD2. Looked up from germline, CDR1 is MNHEY and CDR2 is SMNVEV (reference sequence). Trimming removed 6 bases from V and 0 bases from J; junction bases left unmatched: 7. The CDR3 length is 17 residues. CDR3 DNA: TGTGCCAGCAGCCACACCGGACTAGCGGGAAGCACAGATACGCAGTATTTT. Protein: CASSHTGLAGSTDTQYF.

This chain links TRBV7-3 with TRBJ2-1, with 7 positions matching TRBD1. CDR1 is SGHTA, CDR2 FQGTGA, per germline. The V gene end was trimmed by 5 bases and the J gene end by 9 bases; junction bases not matched to a gene: 7. The CDR3 totals 13 residues. The CDR3 loop reads CASSPGGSGEQFF. In DNA, the CDR3 is TGTGCCAGCAGCCCAGGGGGTTCTGGTGAGCAGTTCTTC.

The gene calls are TRBV28 and TRBJ2-7, with 10 nucleotides matching TRBD2. The germline CDR1 and CDR2 sequences are MDHEN and SYDVKM. V was clipped by 5 bases and J by 0 bases; unmatched bases: 13. This CDR3 comprises 18 residues. The CDR3 spells CASSPPRLAGESSYEQYF. DNA of the CDR3: TGTGCCAGCAGTCCGCCTCGTCTAGCGGGAGAAAGCTCCTACGAGCAGTACTTC.

The V and J genes are TRBV30 and TRBJ2-2; 14 bases align to TRBD2. In germline, CDR1 is GTSNPN, CDR2 SVGIG (reference sequence). CDR3 size: 17 residues. V was pared by 4 bases and J by 0 bases, with 4 bases of the junction left unmatched. CDR3 in amino acids: CAWTGTSGSPNTGELFF. In DNA form, the CDR3 reads TGTGCCTGGACCGGGACTAGCGGGAGTCCGAACACCGGGGAGCTGTTTTTT.

The chain recombines TRBV6-5 with TRBJ1-6, with D possibly TRBD1 on 5 matching bases. This CDR3 has 16 amino acids. The V and J ends lost 0 bases and 7 bases respectively, with 13 bases between them. CDR1 is MNHEY, CDR2 SVGAGI, per germline. The chain's CDR3 is CASSYSIGGENSPLHF. The CDR3 nucleotides are TGTGCCAGCAGTTACTCAATTGGGGGAGAGAATTCACCCCTCCACTTT.

The gene calls are TRBV4-1 and TRBJ2-3, with 8 nucleotides matching TRBD2. V was clipped by 1 base and J by 1 base; unmatched bases: 4. This CDR3 region has 16 residues. Germline V CDR1 and CDR2: MGHRA, YSYEKL. CDR3 residues: CASSQGNSGGTDTQYF. In DNA, the CDR3 is TGCGCCAGCAGCCAAGGGAATAGCGGGGGCACAGATACGCAGTATTTT.

This chain uses TRBV6-5 with TRBJ1-5; D is unclear. Deletions cut 11 bases from V and 0 bases from J, with 5 bases between. Germline CDR1 and CDR2: MNHEY and SVGAGI. The CDR3 spans 11 residues. CDR3 protein: CAAGSNQPQHF. The CDR3 DNA follows: TGTGCCGCGGGTAGCAATCAGCCCCAGCATTTT.

J is TRBJ2-3 and V is TRBV24-1, with D perhaps matching TRBD2 (5 bases). CDR3 length equals 16 residues. Germline V CDR1 and CDR2: KGHDR, SFDVKD. V lost 4 bases and J lost 4, with 17 bases in between. The CDR3 DNA follows: TGTGCCACCAGTGACCCCGGCCCTAAGGAGGCAGATACGCAGTATTTT. It translates to CATSDPGPKEADTQYF.

This chain uses TRBV27 with TRBJ1-5, with 8 bases lining up with TRBD1. From germline, CDR1 is MNHEY and CDR2 SMNVEV (reference sequence). The CDR3 sequence is 14 residues long. The V and J ends lost 5 bases and 9 bases, in that order; junction bases with no gene match: 9. Written as DNA, the CDR3 is TGTGCCAGCAGTCCGGACAGGGACTTATTGCCCCAGCATTTT. This codes for CASSPDRDLLPQHF.

The gene calls are TRBV10-2 and TRBJ2-1; TRBD2 matches at 8 bases. This CDR3 has 15 residues. With V trimmed by 6 bases and J by 7 bases, 11 bases remained unmatched. CDR1 and CDR2 from the germline V gene are WSHSY and SAAADI. In nucleotides, the CDR3 is TGCGCCAGCAGGCCCGGGGGGGCGGGTAGGAATGAGCAGTTCTTC. It yields the protein CASRPGGAGRNEQFF.

In this sample, this clone turned up once. The chain is built from TRBV6-6 and TRBJ1-3, with 7 positions matching TRBD1. Germline CDR1 and CDR2: MNHNY and SVGAGI (reference sequence). The CDR3 is 14 residues long. The V gene end was trimmed by 4 bases and the J gene end by 4 bases; junction bases not matched to a gene: 4. For the CDR3, the DNA is TGTGCCAGCAGTTCCATGGGACAGGGAAACACCATATATTTT. This sequence encodes CASSSMGQGNTIYF.

This clone was observed once. The V and J genes are TRBV6-5 and TRBJ1-2; 7 bases line up with TRBD1. Germline V gene sequence: CDR1 MNHEY, CDR2 SVGAGI. The CDR3 loop spans 15 amino acids. Trimming took 5 bases from V and 3 from J; bases not matched to a gene: 9. CDR3 DNA sequence: TGTGCCAGCAGTCTGAACAGGGGTGGGGACTATGGCTACACCTTC. This codes for CASSLNRGGDYGYTF.

The rearrangement links TRBV2 to TRBJ1-6; 8 bases align to TRBD1. Germline CDR1 and CDR2: SNHLY and FYNNEI. The CDR3 runs to 15 residues. Germline trimming cut 5 bases from V and 5 bases from J; bases unmatched to any gene: 5. Here the CDR3 DNA reads TGTGCCAGCAGTCTCCGGACAGGGAATAATTCACCCCTCCACTTT. Its translation is CASSLRTGNNSPLHF.